This T cell receptor (beta chain) was found in a study of blood T cell repertoires in COVID-19. Study at large: Samples representing acute and convalescent COVID-19 were sourced from the United States, Italy and Spain. T cells, B-cell-depleted T cells, or PBMCs supplied cDNA or gDNA.

Study processing details: Reference gene primer amplification in the assay estimated nucleated cell counts. TCRdb keeps only in-frame clones here, not all; method: immunoSEQ multiplex PCR. The DNA gave D and trimming, while V, J and clone size come from that table. Among about 130,000 clones listed, around 74% were seen once. Source material: peripheral blood. The sequence derives from a man between 60 and 70 years old with acute or convalescent COVID-19.

The CDR3 DNA follows: TGTGCCAGCAGCTTAACAGGGGGCTATGGCTACACCTTC. This codes for CASSLTGGYGYTF. The chain employs TRBV13 and TRBJ1-2; 8 bases line up with TRBD1. V shed 2 bases, J shed 4 bases, and the junction held 0 bases outside the gene matches. The CDR3 length is 13 residues. From germline, CDR1 is PRHDT and CDR2 FYEKMQ (reference sequence). Complete variable domain (other parts from reference TRBV13 and TRBJ1-2): AAGVIQSPRHLIKEKRETATLKCYPIPRHDTVYWYQQGPGQDPQFLISFYEKMQSDKGSIPDRFSAQQFSDYHSELNMSSLELGDSALYFCASSLTGGYGYTFGSGTRLTVV.